The source of this T cell receptor (beta chain) is a study of blood T cell repertoires in COVID-19. The wider study: The United States, Italy and Spain provided the acute and convalescent COVID-19 samples. The analysed material was cDNA or gDNA that came from T cells, B-cell-depleted T cells, or PBMCs.

CDR1 is SGDLS, CDR2 YYNGEE, per germline. CDR3 length: 15 amino acids. V dropped 2 bases and J dropped 3 bases, with 15 bases sitting between them. The Seattle patients joined while their infection was active and were tracked longitudinally afterward. In the original workflow: The authors estimated nucleated cell counts from reference gene primer amplification. Only in-frame clones appear in the TCRdb table, and some are missing; sequencing was by immunoSEQ multiplex PCR. V and J calls and clone size are given by that table; D and trimming were obtained from the DNA. The sample lists 50,000 to 60,000 clones; about four fifths were seen once.

The sequence derives from a woman at least 80 years old with COVID-19, enrolled during active disease. The material sequenced was peripheral blood. The rearrangement uses TRBV9 and TRBJ2-7; a weak D match, TRBD1 (5 bases). CDR3 sequence: CASSVAPEGVYEQYF. Written as DNA, the CDR3 is TGTGCCAGCAGCGTGGCCCCAGAAGGGGTCTACGAGCAGTACTTC.